This TCR beta chain came from a study of blood T cell repertoires in COVID-19. Method: immunoSEQ multiplex PCR; TCRdb's copy keeps in-frame clones and lacks some. The data show around 76,000 clones, around 80% seen once. One Seattle source followed patients from active infection through their disease course. This receptor was taken from a man aged 45-60 years with COVID-19, enrolled during active disease. The source material was peripheral blood.

The CDR3 DNA follows: TGCGCCAGCAGCTTGAAAGAATCTAGCGGGTACAATGAGCAGTTCTTC. It codes for CASSLKESSGYNEQFF. The rearrangement links TRBV5-1 to TRBJ2-1; TRBD2 matches 8 bases. V was pared by 1 base and J by 4 bases, with 7 bases of the junction left unmatched. In germline, CDR1 is SGHRS, CDR2 YFSETQ. CDR3 length: 16 residues.